Reported below is one T cell receptor beta chain. What it binds is unknown. The memory fraction was CD4+CD45RO+CD25- cells. Semi-nested PCR with Nested Universal Primer A followed constant-region reverse priming of full-length variable regions. TCRdb re-analysed the 5' RACE reads in MiXCR, keeping a single row per CDR3 protein. The table lists 35,000 to 50,000 distinct CDR3 sequences, 30% of them singletons, with roughly 4% in the top ten. Findings and limits, study-wide: Tumor Tregs overlapped most with tumor, then blood, naive CD4+ cells.

This TCR was recovered from a female donor with breast cancer. Sequencing used tumor-infiltrating memory CD4+ T cells sorted from the breast tumor. This sample's subset: memory CD4+ T cells, CD4+CD45RO+CD25-.

The DNA for the CDR3 is TGTGCCAGCGCCCGCGGGGGGACGACCTACGAGCAGTACTTC. Protein sequence: CASARGGTTYEQYF. The V gene is TRBV19, the J gene TRBJ2-7; 8 bases are shared with TRBD2. The CDR3 extends over 14 amino acids. J gave up 2 bases and V 9 bases, and 9 bases lay outside the gene matches. Looked up from germline, CDR1 is LNHDA and CDR2 is SQIVND (reference sequence).